This T cell receptor (beta chain) is drawn from a study of technical replicates of blood from a handful of donors. This clone was recorded only once. V lost 5 bases to trimming and J lost 4 bases; unmatched junction nucleotides: 9. The CDR3 has 16 amino acids. Looked up from germline, CDR1 is LNHDA and CDR2 is SQIVND (reference sequence). Clones were read by immunoSEQ multiplex PCR, and TCRdb kept only the in-frame ones, dropping some. Altogether around 70,000 clones are present, around 93% being singletons, with the ten largest covering 0.2% to 0.3%. The TCR originated in a human donor in good health. The chain couples TRBV19 to TRBJ2-2; 8 positions agree with TRBD2. Sequenced material: T cells isolated from PBMCs. CDR3 DNA sequence: TGTGCCAGTAGTTCCCGGGGTAGCGGGATCACCGGGGAGCTGTTTTTT. As protein: CASSSRGSGITGELFF.